The sequence of this TCR beta chain was determined in a study of blood T cell repertoires in COVID-19. Original processing methods: Using reference gene primer amplification, nucleated cell counts were estimated. Assay: immunoSEQ multiplex PCR; the TCRdb copy retains only in-frame clones and omits some. Clonal size and the V and J genes are those of that table, whereas D and trimming came from the DNA. The data contain just under 80,000 clones, roughly 80% of them seen just once; the ten biggest clones take up just over 35%. This clone showed up just a few times. The sample comprised peripheral blood. This receptor was obtained from a woman in her sixties or seventies with acute or convalescent COVID-19.

In nucleotides, the CDR3 is TGTGCCAGTAGTATAGGAAGAGGCACCGGGGAGCTGTTTTTT. It encodes CASSIGRGTGELFF. The chain links TRBV19 to TRBJ2-2; no clear D gene. CDR3 length: 14 amino acids. The germline V gene encodes CDR1 LNHDA and CDR2 SQIVND (reference sequence). V dropped 1 base and J dropped 4 bases, with 7 bases sitting between them.